The source of this T cell receptor (beta chain) is a study of T cells in Graves' hyperthyroidism and ophthalmopathy. Background on the study: Peripheral blood was obtained at initial diagnosis, preceding any treatment.

Study observations and caveats: A 13 V-J signature model discriminated ophthalmopathy versus stable hyperthyroidism.

Amplification targeted TCR beta CDR3 regions from RNA transcripts. Carried out on the TCR CDR3, a first-round RT-PCR used the HTBI primer set. One entry per CDR3 protein, called by TCRdb with MiXCR from the multiplex PCR reads. The sample lists about half a million distinct CDR3 sequences, 15% to 20% occurring once. The CDR3 loop spans 13 amino acids. The germline gives CDR1 SEHNR, CDR2 FQNEAQ (reference sequence). V dropped 8 bases and J dropped 7; count of bases not matched to a gene: 6. Patients having uncontrolled infection, another autoimmune disease, pregnancy or lactation were not included. This sample holds PBMCs from about 9.3 ml fresh peripheral blood. This clonotype was detected many times. The antigen is undetermined.

This chain uses TRBV7-9 with TRBJ2-2; 8 bases agree with TRBD1. Sequencing input: blood. This TCR derives from a man between 35 and 55 years old with Graves' ophthalmopathy. The CDR3 loop reads CASPTGDGGELFF. The CDR3, as DNA: TGTGCCAGCCCGACAGGGGATGGCGGGGAGCTGTTTTTT.